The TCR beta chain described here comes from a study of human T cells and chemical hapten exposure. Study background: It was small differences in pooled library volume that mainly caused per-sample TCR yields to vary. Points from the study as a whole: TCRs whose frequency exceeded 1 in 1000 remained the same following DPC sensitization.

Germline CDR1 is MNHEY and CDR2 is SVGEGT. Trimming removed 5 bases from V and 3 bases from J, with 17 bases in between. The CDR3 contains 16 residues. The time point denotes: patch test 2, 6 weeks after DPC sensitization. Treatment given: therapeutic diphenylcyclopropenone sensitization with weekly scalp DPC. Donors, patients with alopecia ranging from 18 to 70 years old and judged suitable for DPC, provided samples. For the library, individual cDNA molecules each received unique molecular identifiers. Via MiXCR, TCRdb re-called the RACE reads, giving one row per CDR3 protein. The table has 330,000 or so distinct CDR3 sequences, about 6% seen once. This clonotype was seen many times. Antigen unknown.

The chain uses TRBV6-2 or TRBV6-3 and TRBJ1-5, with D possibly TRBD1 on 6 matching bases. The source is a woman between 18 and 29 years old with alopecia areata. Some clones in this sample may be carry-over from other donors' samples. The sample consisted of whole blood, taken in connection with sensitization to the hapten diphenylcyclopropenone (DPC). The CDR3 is CASSRMMTGYNQPQHF. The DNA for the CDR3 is TGTGCCAGCAGTCGAATGATGACAGGATACAATCAGCCCCAGCATTTT.